This T cell receptor (beta chain) came from a study of cytomegalovirus exposure and HLA in healthy donors. Regarding this clone: Within the sample, other DNA sequences also encode this same CDR3.

V dropped 6 bases and J dropped 7; count of bases not matched to a gene: 3. The CDR3 consists of 11 residues. Germline V gives CDR1 SNHLY, CDR2 FYNNEI. PCR primers comprised 60 Vbeta and 13 Jbeta primers. Sequenced by immunoSEQ multiplex PCR; TCRdb stores in-frame clones only, minus some. Altogether around 99,000 clones are present, more than 75% being singletons, with the ten largest covering 2% to 3%. The V gene is TRBV2, the J gene TRBJ2-7; 7 nucleotides agree with TRBD2. This TCR was sampled from a man aged 25 to 45 in good health and CMV-seropositive. Source material: PBMCs. CDR3 coding DNA: TGTGCCAGCAGCGCCGGGGGGGAGCAGTACTTC. Its translation: CASSAGGEQYF.